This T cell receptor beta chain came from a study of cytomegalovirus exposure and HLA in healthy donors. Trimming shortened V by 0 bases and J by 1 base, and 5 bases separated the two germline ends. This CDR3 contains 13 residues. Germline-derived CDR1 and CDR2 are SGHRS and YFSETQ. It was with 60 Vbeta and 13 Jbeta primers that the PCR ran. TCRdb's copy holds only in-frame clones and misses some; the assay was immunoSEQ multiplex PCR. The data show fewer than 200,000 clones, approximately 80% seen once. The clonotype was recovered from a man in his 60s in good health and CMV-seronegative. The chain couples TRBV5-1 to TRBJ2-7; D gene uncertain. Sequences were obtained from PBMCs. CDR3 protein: CASSLARSYEQYF. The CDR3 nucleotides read TGCGCCAGCAGCTTGGCCAGGTCCTACGAGCAGTACTTC.